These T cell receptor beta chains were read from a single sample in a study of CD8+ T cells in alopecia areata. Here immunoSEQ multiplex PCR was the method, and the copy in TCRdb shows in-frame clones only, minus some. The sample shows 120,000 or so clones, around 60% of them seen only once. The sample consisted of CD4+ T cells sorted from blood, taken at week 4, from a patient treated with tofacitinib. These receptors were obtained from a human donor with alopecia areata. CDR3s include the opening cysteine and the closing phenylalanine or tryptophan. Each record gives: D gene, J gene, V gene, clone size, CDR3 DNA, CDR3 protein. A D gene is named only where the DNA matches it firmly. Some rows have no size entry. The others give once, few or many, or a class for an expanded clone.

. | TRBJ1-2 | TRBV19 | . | TGTGCCAGTAGTGTTCCGGGACAACAGTACTATGGCTACACCTTC | CASSVPGQQYYGYTF
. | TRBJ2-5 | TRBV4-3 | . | TGCGCCAGCAGCCAGGATAACCAAGAGACCCAGTACTTC | CASSQDNQETQYF
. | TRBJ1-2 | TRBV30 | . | TGTGCCTGGAGTGAATTGGTGGTCTTCGGCTCTGGCTACACCTTC | CAWSELVVFGSGYTF
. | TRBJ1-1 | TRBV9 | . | TGTGCCAGCAGCGTACTATACGGGGCTGAAGCTTTCTTT | CASSVLYGAEAFF
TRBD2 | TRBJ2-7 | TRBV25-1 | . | TGTGCCATCTCGGCGGGAGGGAGCTACGAGCAGTACTTC | CAISAGGSYEQYF
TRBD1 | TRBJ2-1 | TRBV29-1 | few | TGCAGCGGCGGGACAGGGAACGATGAGCAGTTCTTC | CSGGTGNDEQFF
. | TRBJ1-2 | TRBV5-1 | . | TGCGCCAGCAGCTTGCACGGTCCAGCGGATGGCTACACCTTC | CASSLHGPADGYTF
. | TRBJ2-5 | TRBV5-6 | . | TGTGCCAGCAGCTTAGACCGGGGTCCCACAGAGACCCAGTACTTC | CASSLDRGPTETQYF
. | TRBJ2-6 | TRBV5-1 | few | TGCGCCAGCAGCTCTCCCGCCTCTGGGGCCAACGTCCTGACTTTC | CASSSPASGANVLTF
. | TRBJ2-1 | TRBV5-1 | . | TGCGCCAGCAGCTTGAGCGGCTCCTACAATGAGCAGTTCTTC | CASSLSGSYNEQFF
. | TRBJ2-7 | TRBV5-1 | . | TGCGCCAGCAGCTTGGAGCCAGGGTCCAACTACGAGCAGTACTTC | CASSLEPGSNYEQYF
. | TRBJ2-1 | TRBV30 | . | TGTGCCTGGAGTGCCAGGGTGGCGAGCTCCTACAATGAGCAGTTCTTC | CAWSARVASSYNEQFF
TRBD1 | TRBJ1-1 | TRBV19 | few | TGTGCCAGTGCCAACAGGGGAAGCACTGAAGCTTTCTTT | CASANRGSTEAFF
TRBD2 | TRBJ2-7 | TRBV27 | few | TGTGCCAGCAACTATAGGGTAGCGGGAAGTCGCAACTACGAGCAGTACTTC | CASNYRVAGSRNYEQYF
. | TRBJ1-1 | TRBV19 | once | TGTGCCAGTAGTATACCGGGACACCCTAACACTGAAGCTTTCTTT | CASSIPGHPNTEAFF
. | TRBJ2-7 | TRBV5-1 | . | TGCGCCAGCAGCTTGTACCGGGGGCTAACCTACGAGCAGTACTTC | CASSLYRGLTYEQYF
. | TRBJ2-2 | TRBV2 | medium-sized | TGTGCCAGCAGTCCCCGGACATACGGGGAGCTGTTTTTT | CASSPRTYGELFF
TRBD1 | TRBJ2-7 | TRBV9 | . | TGTGCCAGCAGCGTAACAGGGGGGTACGAGCAGTACTTC | CASSVTGGYEQYF
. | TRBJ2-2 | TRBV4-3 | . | TGCGCCAGCAGCCCCGGATGGGAGGGCAGGGGGCGAACCGGGGAGCTGTTTTTT | CASSPGWEGRGRTGELFF
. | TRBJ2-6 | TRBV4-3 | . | TGCGCCAGCAGCCAAGACAGGGCCGGCTCTGGGGCCAACGTCCTGACTTTC | CASSQDRAGSGANVLTF
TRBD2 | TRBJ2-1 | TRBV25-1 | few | TGTGCCAGCACCTCTAGCGGGAGTGAAGATGAGCAGTTCTTC | CASTSSGSEDEQFF
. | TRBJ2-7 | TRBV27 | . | TGTGCCAGCACCCCAAGGGTGGGCAGCTCCTACGAGCAGTACTTC | CASTPRVGSSYEQYF
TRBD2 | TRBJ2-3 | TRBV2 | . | TGTGCCAGCAGACAGACGACTAGCACCACGCAGTATTTT | CASRQTTSTTQYF
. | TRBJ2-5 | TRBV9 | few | TGTGCCAGCAGCGTAGGACCCAGCGGAGGGGAAGAGACCCAGTACTTC | CASSVGPSGGEETQYF
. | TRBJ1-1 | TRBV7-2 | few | TGTGCCAGCAGCAGAAGCGGTGAAGCTTTCTTT | CASSRSGEAFF
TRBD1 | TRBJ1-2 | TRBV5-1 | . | TGCGCCAGCAGCACGACAGGGGATAATGGCTACACCTTC | CASSTTGDNGYTF
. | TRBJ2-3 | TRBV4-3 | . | TGCGCCAGCAGCCAAGCTCTCTCGAAAGCGGGCACAGATACGCAGTATTTT | CASSQALSKAGTDTQYF
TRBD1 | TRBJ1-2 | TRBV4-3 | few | TGCGCCAGCAGCCAAGTCCGCGGACAGGGCTATGGCTACACCTTC | CASSQVRGQGYGYTF
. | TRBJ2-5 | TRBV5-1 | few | TGCGCCAGCAGCTTGGGGAACAGACAAGAGACCCAGTACTTC | CASSLGNRQETQYF
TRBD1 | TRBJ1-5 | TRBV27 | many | TGTGCCAGCAGCCCCGGGACAGGAATTAGCAATCAGCCCCAGCATTTT | CASSPGTGISNQPQHF
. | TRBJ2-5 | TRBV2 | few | TGTGCCAGCAGTGGTCGACTAGTAGGGGAGACCCAGTACTTC | CASSGRLVGETQYF
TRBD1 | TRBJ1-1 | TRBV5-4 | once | TGTGCCAGCAGCTTGAAGTTGGGGACAGGGGTCGATGAAGCTTTCTTT | CASSLKLGTGVDEAFF
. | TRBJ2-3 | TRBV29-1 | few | TGCAGCGTTGAACCCCAGGGTAAAGATACGCAGTATTTT | CSVEPQGKDTQYF
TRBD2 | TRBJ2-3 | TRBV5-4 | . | TGTGCCAGCAGCTTTCGACTAGCGGGAGCGGATACGCAGTATTTT | CASSFRLAGADTQYF
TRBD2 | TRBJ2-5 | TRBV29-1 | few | TGCAGCGTTGGCCAGGGAGGGGAGACCCAGTACTTC | CSVGQGGETQYF
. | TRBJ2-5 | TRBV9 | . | TGTGCCAGCAGCGCAGCAGCCCAAGAGACCCAGTACTTC | CASSAAAQETQYF
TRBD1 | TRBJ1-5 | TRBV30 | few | TGTGCCTGGAGTACGGGACAGGGAAGCAATCAGCCCCAGCATTTT | CAWSTGQGSNQPQHF
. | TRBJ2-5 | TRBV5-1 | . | TGCGCCAGCAGCTTAGACCCGGGACACAGGTACCAAGAGACCCAGTACTTC | CASSLDPGHRYQETQYF
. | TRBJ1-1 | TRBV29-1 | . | TGCAGCGTTGATGGGGGGCCCACTGAAGCTTTCTTT | CSVDGGPTEAFF
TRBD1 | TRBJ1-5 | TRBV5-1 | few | TGCGCCAGCAGCTTGGAGGGGGCTGAGCCCCAGCATTTT | CASSLEGAEPQHF
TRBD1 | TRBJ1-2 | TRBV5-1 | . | TGCGCCAGCAGCCCACGGCGTCCCGGGACAGGTATCCCTCTCTATGGCTACACCTTC | CASSPRRPGTGIPLYGYTF
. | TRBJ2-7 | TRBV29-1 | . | TGCAGCGTGGAGGGACAGAGCTCCTACGAGCAGTACTTC | CSVEGQSSYEQYF
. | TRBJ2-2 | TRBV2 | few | TGTGCCAGCAGTGGAACAGCCACCGGGGAGCTGTTTTTT | CASSGTATGELFF
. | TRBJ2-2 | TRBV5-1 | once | TGCGCCAGCAGCTTGGACCCAGCCGGGGAGCTGTTTTTT | CASSLDPAGELFF
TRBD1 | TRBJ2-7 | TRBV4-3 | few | TGCGCCAGCAGCCAAGCTTTAACTACAACAGGGGCTCCCTACGAGCAGTACTTC | CASSQALTTTGAPYEQYF
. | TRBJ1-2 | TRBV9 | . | TGTGCCAGCAGCGTAGAAGGGGGAAACTATGGCTACACCTTC | CASSVEGGNYGYTF
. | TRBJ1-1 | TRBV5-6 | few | TGTGCCAGCAGCTTGTTCTTTGAAGCTTTCTTT | CASSLFFEAFF